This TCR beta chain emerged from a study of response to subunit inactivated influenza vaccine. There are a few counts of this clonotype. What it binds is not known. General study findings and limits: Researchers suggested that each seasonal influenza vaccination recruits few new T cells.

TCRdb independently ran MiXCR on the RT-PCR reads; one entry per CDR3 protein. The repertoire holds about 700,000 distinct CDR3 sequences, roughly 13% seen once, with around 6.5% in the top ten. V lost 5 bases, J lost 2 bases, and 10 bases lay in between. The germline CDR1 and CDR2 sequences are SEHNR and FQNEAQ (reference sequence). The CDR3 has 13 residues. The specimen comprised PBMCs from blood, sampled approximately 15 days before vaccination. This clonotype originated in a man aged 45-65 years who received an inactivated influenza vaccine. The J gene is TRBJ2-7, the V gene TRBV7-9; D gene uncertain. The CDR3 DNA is TGTGCCAGCAGCAAGACTGGTACCTACGAGCAGTACTTC. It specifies CASSKTGTYEQYF.